The clone carrying this T cell receptor (beta chain) has at least ten counts. The antigen is not known. Time point defined: longitudinal time-point 1 (baseline). This sample was included in a study of neurological immune-mediated disorders. Overall study findings and caveats: The multiple sclerosis repertoire cluster was not associated with any clinical or MRI feature. The phylogenetic placement of 18 of 34 multiple sclerosis patients' repertoires in one related-CDR3 cluster constitutes a possible signature.

V was clipped by 4 bases and J by 3 bases; unmatched bases: 12. The germline CDR1 and CDR2 sequences are MDHEN and SYDVKM. The CDR3 loop spans 16 amino acids. 5'RACE with 10-nucleotide random UMIs generated the cDNA. Each CDR3 protein is one row after TCRdb ran MiXCR on the 5' RACE reads. The table includes under 40,000 distinct CDR3 sequences, more than 3% detected once. The material sequenced was PBMCs. The chain employs TRBV28 and TRBJ2-7; 7 bases agree with TRBD1. This receptor was obtained from a woman in her sixties or seventies with multiple sclerosis. The CDR3 sequence: CASSSPSGTEHYEQYF. The DNA of the CDR3 is TGTGCCAGCAGTTCCCCCTCCGGGACAGAACACTACGAGCAGTACTTC.